This T cell receptor (beta chain) emerged from a study of T cell responses to AZD1222 COVID-19 vaccine. Study conclusions and caveats: Females outnumbered males among donors, who were mostly white British; clonal diversity was possibly underestimated. In all cases, repertoires were sampled only after the peak T cell response. After two AZD1222 doses, spike-specific TCR breadth and depth rose versus day 0.

About this clone itself: Antigen: not known.

The repertoire was sequenced with immunoSEQ multiplex PCR; TCRdb's copy has only in-frame clones and lacks some. The table includes some 140,000 clones, approximately 88% detected once. The sequence was collected from an adult who received the AZD1222 COVID-19 vaccine. The sample consisted of peripheral blood, taken 28 days after the second AZD1222 dose.

CDR3 protein: CASTPVGSGNTIYF. The CDR3 DNA reads TGTGCCAGCACCCCCGTGGGGTCTGGAAACACCATATATTTT. This chain uses TRBV28 with TRBJ1-3; D unresolved. V lost 7 bases and J 1 base, leaving 11 bases between the germline ends. Looked up from germline, CDR1 is MDHEN and CDR2 is SYDVKM. This CDR3 has 14 residues.